A single sample is the source of the 31 T cell receptor beta chains below, sequenced in a study of response to subunit inactivated influenza vaccine. TCRdb analysed the RT-PCR reads with MiXCR anew, one entry per CDR3 protein. Among 500,000 to 750,000 distinct CDR3 sequences listed, about 15% were seen once. Specimen: PBMCs from blood, collected about 11 days after vaccination. The receptors here all came from a man aged 50 or older who received an inactivated influenza vaccine.

This clonotype was detected only a few times. V gene TRBV3-1 combines with J gene TRBJ1-2; the D gene is possibly TRBD1 (5 bases). The CDR3 is 15 amino acids. V shed 4 bases and J shed 8 bases, with 20 bases lying between them. Germline assignment: CDR1 LGHDT and CDR2 YNNKEL (reference sequence). The CDR3 sequence: CASSPTASGAMGYTF. The CDR3 DNA is TGTGCCAGCAGCCCGACAGCGTCGGGAGCTATGGGCTACACCTTC.

This clonotype was detected ten times or more. The V gene is TRBV4-3, the J gene TRBJ2-1, with 14 bases matching TRBD2. This CDR3 region has 17 residues. The V gene end was trimmed by 5 bases and the J gene end by 6 bases; junction bases not matched to a gene: 9. Germline CDR1 LGHNA, CDR2 YSLEER. CDR3 sequence: CASSFGTSGSSGNEQFF. The CDR3 DNA reads TGCGCCAGCAGCTTCGGGACTAGCGGGAGTTCGGGCAATGAGCAGTTCTTC.

Here the CDR3 DNA reads TGTGCCAGCAGTAGACCGGGACTCACACCCTTTTTGGAGTTCTTC. Protein: CASSRPGLTPFLEFF. This chain joins TRBV28 and TRBJ2-1, with a possible D match to TRBD2 (6 bases). The germline CDR1 and CDR2 sequences are MDHEN and SYDVKM. V gave up 5 bases and J gave up 14 bases, with 25 bases separating them. This CDR3 comprises 15 residues.

This chain links TRBV6-1 with TRBJ2-3; unclear D gene. From germline, CDR1 is MNHNS and CDR2 SASEGT. V was pared by 1 base and J by 6 bases, with 5 bases between. This CDR3 is 12 amino acids long. The CDR3 reads CASSEVRDTQYF. The CDR3 DNA sequence: TGTGCCAGCAGTGAAGTTCGGGATACGCAGTATTTT.

The chain employs TRBV6-1 and TRBJ2-1; possible D gene TRBD1, 6 bases. V dropped 6 bases and J dropped 4 bases, with 13 bases sitting between them. The V gene's germline CDR1 is MNHNS and CDR2 SASEGT. The CDR3 totals 14 residues. The CDR3 sequence: CASRSLDRYNEQFF. The CDR3 nucleotides are TGTGCCAGCAGGAGCCTGGACAGATACAATGAGCAGTTCTTC.

The chain is built from TRBV9 and TRBJ2-7; either TRBD1 or TRBD2 may supply D (6 bases each). This CDR3 comprises 14 residues. Deletions cut 3 bases from V and 2 bases from J, with 12 bases between. CDR1 is SGDLS, CDR2 YYNGEE, per germline. DNA for the CDR3: TGTGCCAGCAGCGCCGCCGGGGGCACCTACGAGCAGTACTTC. It encodes CASSAAGGTYEQYF. The full variable domain, completed using reference TRBV9 and TRBJ2-7, is DSGVTQTPKHLITATGQRVTLRCSPRSGDLSVYWYQQSLDQGLQFLIQYYNGEERAKGNILERFSAQQFPDLHSELNLSSLELGDSALYFCASSAAGGTYEQYFGPGTRLTVT.

This clonotype was counted ten times or more. V gene TRBV4-2 combines with J gene TRBJ2-7; D gene uncertain. Germline CDR1 LGHNA, CDR2 YNFKEQ. V was shortened by 1 base and J by 2 bases, with 12 bases between the two germline ends. The CDR3 has 15 amino acids. The CDR3 reads CASSQGYSDTYEQYF. The CDR3 nucleotides are TGTGCCAGCAGCCAAGGATATAGTGATACCTACGAGCAGTACTTC.

The J gene is TRBJ2-6, the V gene TRBV11-1; no clear D gene. CDR1 and CDR2 (germline): SGHAT, FQDESV (reference sequence). V dropped 5 bases and J dropped 0 bases, with 23 bases sitting between them. This CDR3 comprises 20 residues. The CDR3 bases are TGTGCCAGCAGCCCTCGGACGGTTACCATTCCCCCCTCTGGGGCCAACGTCCTGACTTTC. As protein: CASSPRTVTIPPSGANVLTF.

In this sample, this clonotype turned up many times. V is TRBV5-1 and J is TRBJ2-3; 13 bases line up with TRBD2. V was clipped by 4 bases and J by 5 bases; unmatched bases: 4. The CDR3 extends over 15 amino acids. Germline-derived CDR1 and CDR2 are SGHRS and YFSETQ. CDR3 nucleotide sequence: TGCGCCAGCAGCCCAGGACTAGCGGGAGTAGATACGCAGTATTTT. This codes for CASSPGLAGVDTQYF.

The V call is TRBV5-1, the J call TRBJ1-2; D uncertain. Germline V gene lookup returns CDR1 SGHRS and CDR2 YFSETQ. This CDR3 spans 14 amino acids. Trimming shortened V by 0 bases and J by 6 bases, and 12 bases separated the two germline ends. CDR3 in DNA: TGCGCCAGCAGCTTGGGCGGGGAGTTCCATGGCTACACCTTC. Residues: CASSLGGEFHGYTF.

This clonotype showed up just a few times. This chain uses TRBV7-2 with TRBJ2-5, with no clear D. The ends were cut back, 4 bases at V and 6 bases at J, with 12 bases in the middle. CDR3 size: 13 residues. From germline, CDR1 is SGHTA and CDR2 FQGNSA. The CDR3: CASSYERTKTQYF. CDR3 nucleotide sequence: TGTGCCAGCAGCTACGAACGTACGAAGACCCAGTACTTC.

This rearrangement joins TRBV7-2 to TRBJ2-7; D remains ambiguous. Trimming removed 5 bases at V and 3 bases at J, with 8 bases between. This CDR3 contains 12 residues. Germline CDR1 is SGHTA and CDR2 is FQGNSA. The CDR3 DNA reads as TGTGCCAGCAGCCTGAACCGCTACGAGCAGTACTTC. Amino acids: CASSLNRYEQYF.

This clonotype has at least ten counts. The chain is built from TRBV20-1 and TRBJ2-7, with D possibly being TRBD1 (6 bases). This CDR3 has 14 amino acids. V lost 5 bases, J lost 0 bases, and 14 bases lay in between. Germline loops: CDR1 DFQATT, CDR2 SNEGSKA (reference sequence). CDR3 protein: CSALGTHSSYEQYF. The CDR3 nucleotides are TGCAGTGCTCTCGGGACACATAGCTCCTACGAGCAGTACTTC.

The CDR3 here is CAISETGRQSPLHF. In DNA, the CDR3 is TGTGCCATCAGTGAGACAGGGAGGCAATCACCCCTCCACTTT. The chain recombines TRBV10-3 with TRBJ1-6, with D perhaps matching TRBD1 (6 bases). Germline-derived CDR1 and CDR2 are ENHRY and SYGVKD. V lost 2 bases, J lost 10 bases, and 12 bases lay in between. The CDR3 runs 14 residues.

J is TRBJ2-5 and V is TRBV4-2; 9 positions agree with TRBD2. Germline trimming cut 0 bases from V and 5 bases from J; bases unmatched to any gene: 7. CDR1 LGHNA and CDR2 YNFKEQ come from the germline V gene. The CDR3 is 16 amino acids. The CDR3 DNA sequence: TGTGCCAGCAGCCAAGAGTCACTAGCGGGTGTGGAGACCCAGTACTTC. Its translation is CASSQESLAGVETQYF.

This clonotype was detected many times. The chain uses TRBV5-5 and TRBJ1-2; 7 bases are a match to TRBD1. The germline V gene has CDR1 SGHKS and CDR2 YYEKEE (reference sequence). This CDR3 has 14 residues. The V and J ends lost 3 bases and 2 bases, in that order; junction bases with no gene match: 4. The chain's CDR3 is CASSSGQANYGYTF. The CDR3 DNA reads TGTGCCAGCAGCTCCGGACAGGCGAACTATGGCTACACCTTC.

This clonotype was seen a few times. J is TRBJ2-7 and V is TRBV11-3, with D tentatively TRBD1 or TRBD2 (5 bases each). The germline V and J ends were trimmed by 3 bases and 10 bases, with 16 bases remaining between them. This CDR3 contains 13 residues. The germline V gene has CDR1 SGHNT and CDR2 YENEEA. The CDR3 spells CASSLTRGAEQYF. The DNA of the CDR3 is TGTGCCAGCAGCTTGACACGGGGCGCCGAACAGTACTTC.

This clonotype was counted between two and nine times. V and J are TRBV7-9 and TRBJ2-6; D uncertain. The CDR3 loop spans 17 amino acids. V shed 4 bases and J shed 0 bases, with 13 bases lying between them. The germline gives CDR1 SEHNR, CDR2 FQNEAQ (reference sequence). Written as DNA, the CDR3 is TGTGCCAGCAGCTCGACGGACGGTTTCTCTGGGGCCAACGTCCTGACTTTC. Amino acids: CASSSTDGFSGANVLTF.

This clonotype came up a few times. The gene calls are TRBV10-3 and TRBJ2-1; the D gene is possibly TRBD2 (6 bases). Germline CDR1 is ENHRY and CDR2 is SYGVKD. This CDR3 spans 14 amino acids. The ends were cut back, 6 bases at V and 6 bases at J, with 15 bases in the middle. CDR3 in amino acids: CAIRARGSANEQFF. As DNA, the CDR3 is TGTGCCATCAGGGCCCGGGGGTCAGCCAATGAGCAGTTCTTC.

This clonotype was seen a few times. The chain couples TRBV5-1 to TRBJ1-1, with D perhaps TRBD1 (6 bases). The CDR3 is 14 amino acids. V was clipped by 3 bases and J by 1 base, with 10 bases between them. In germline, CDR1 is SGHRS, CDR2 YFSETQ. For the CDR3, the DNA is TGCGCCAGCAGCTCGGAACAGGGGAACACTGAAGCTTTCTTT. Amino acids: CASSSEQGNTEAFF.

This clonotype came up many times. J is TRBJ2-7 and V is TRBV11-1; D is uncertain. This CDR3 is built from 16 residues. The V end lost 1 base, the J end lost 5 bases, and 18 bases lay between the germline ends. Germline assignment: CDR1 SGHAT and CDR2 FQDESV (reference sequence). CDR3 coding DNA: TGTGCCAGCAGCTTAGGGGCCCGCACCCCTTCCCACGAGCAGTACTTC. It codes for CASSLGARTPSHEQYF.

This clonotype was seen more than once but under ten times. The rearrangement joins TRBV5-1 to TRBJ2-1, with 14 bases aligning to TRBD2. V gave up 4 bases and J gave up 8 bases; unmatched junction bases: 8. The length of the CDR3 is 16 residues. Germline values: CDR1 SGHRS, CDR2 YFSETQ. In DNA form, the CDR3 reads TGCGCCAGCAGCGTACGAGGGACTAGCGGGAGACATGAGCAGTTCTTC. Protein sequence: CASSVRGTSGRHEQFF.

This clonotype was counted a few times. The V and J genes are TRBV11-2 and TRBJ2-7, with 13 bases matching TRBD2. This CDR3 has 15 residues. After removal of 5 bases from V and 2 bases from J, the junction contained 3 bases not matched to a gene. Per the germline V gene, CDR1 is SGHAT and CDR2 is FQNNGV. For the CDR3, the DNA is TGTGCCAGCAGCGAACTAGCGGGAGGGCCCTACGAGCAGTACTTC. This gives the protein CASSELAGGPYEQYF.

The V and J genes are TRBV10-3 and TRBJ1-1, with D possibly matching TRBD1 (6 bases). In germline, CDR1 is ENHRY, CDR2 SYGVKD. The CDR3 has 15 amino acids. V lost 10 bases and J lost 1, with 19 bases in between. The CDR3 coding sequence is TGTGCCACCAAACGGGGGCCCGAAGAGAACACTGAAGCTTTCTTT. This sequence encodes CATKRGPEENTEAFF.

The chain has TRBV9 and TRBJ2-3; the D call may be TRBD1 or TRBD2 (6 bases each). The CDR3 sequence is 14 residues long. V lost 9 bases and J 0 bases, leaving 14 bases between the germline ends. Germline-derived CDR1 and CDR2 are SGDLS and YYNGEE. CDR3 coding DNA: TGTGCCACCGGAGGGGGGTCTAGCACAGATACGCAGTATTTT. Translation: CATGGGSSTDTQYF.

This clonotype was detected ten times or more. The chain recombines TRBV12-3 or TRBV12-4 with TRBJ2-1, with D tentatively TRBD1 (6 bases). This CDR3 spans 15 amino acids. Deletions cut 4 bases from V and 3 bases from J, with 13 bases between. CDR3 sequence reads: CASSWGRGDYNEQFF. CDR3 DNA: TGTGCCAGCAGTTGGGGCAGGGGTGACTACAATGAGCAGTTCTTC.

As concerns this clonotype: Just one base apart from a much larger clone, this may be a read error. The chain links TRBV12-3 or TRBV12-4 to TRBJ2-5; D perhaps matches TRBD1 (5 bases). The CDR3 length is 14 residues. V dropped 6 bases and J dropped 5 bases, with 16 bases sitting between them. The CDR3 nucleotides read TGTGCCAGCAGGCCGAAGATAGGGGTGGAGACCCAGTACTTC. This translates into CASRPKIGVETQYF.

Regarding this clonotype: Germline and junction disagree at one end, which may indicate a read error. This rearrangement joins TRBV20-1 to TRBJ2-5; D may be TRBD2 (6 bases). The CDR3 runs 15 residues. Germline V gives CDR1 DFQATT, CDR2 SNEGSKA (reference sequence). In DNA form, the CDR3 reads TGCAGTGTTAGAGATTATGAGCGGGCCACGGATACCCAGTACTTC. It translates to CSVRDYERATDTQYF.

This clonotype occurred a few times. This chain connects TRBV2 to TRBJ1-4, with 7 bases fitting TRBD1. This CDR3 has 16 amino acids. Trimming removed 5 bases from V and 4 bases from J; junction bases left unmatched: 10. Germline CDR1 and CDR2: SNHLY and FYNNEI. The CDR3 loop is CASSLRDRGFNEKLFF. DNA of the CDR3: TGTGCCAGCAGTCTACGGGACAGAGGTTTTAATGAAAAACTGTTTTTT.

Many counts were recorded for this clonotype. The rearrangement links TRBV7-2 to TRBJ2-2; D remains unclear. V lost 7 bases and J lost 4, with 13 bases in between. The CDR3 totals 14 residues. The germline gives CDR1 SGHTA, CDR2 FQGNSA. The CDR3 nucleotides read TGTGCCAGCAAATCCCTGGGCTCCACCGGGGAGCTGTTTTTT. Translating it yields CASKSLGSTGELFF. Full variable domain (rest looked up from reference TRBV7-2 and TRBJ2-2): GAGVSQSPSNKVTEKGKDVELRCDPISGHTALYWYRQSLGQGLEFLIYFQGNSAPDKSGLPSDRFSAERTGGSVSTLTIQRTQQEDSAVYLCASKSLGSTGELFFGEGSRLTVL.

This sequence joins TRBV12-3 or TRBV12-4 and TRBJ1-1, with 8 bases that match TRBD1. The CDR3 length is 14 residues. V gave up 6 bases and J gave up 4 bases; unmatched junction bases: 7. CDR3 amino acids: CASRNRQGSTEAFF. In nucleotides, the CDR3 is TGTGCCAGCAGAAATAGACAGGGGAGCACTGAAGCTTTCTTT.